This section outlines one TCR beta chain sequence together with its context. The CDR3 extends 3 residues past the end of the read, so its final part is completed from the germline J gene. The data are from a study of T cells in women clearing cervical HPV infection. Across the whole study: Controls' single incident HPV16 infection cleared within 12 months without precancer.

The CDR3 spans 16 residues. Germline V lookup: CDR1 MNHNS, CDR2 SASEGT. Clones were read by immunoSEQ multiplex PCR, and TCRdb kept only the in-frame ones, dropping some. Here the sample table reports 45,000 to 55,000 clones. This sequence joins TRBV6-1 and TRBJ2-2; weak D call: TRBD1 (6 bases). The TCR was taken from a woman between 18 and 70 years old with a cervical HPV16 infection that either progressed to CIN3+ or cleared (not recorded which). Input material: blood buffy coat. CDR3 amino acids: CASSEIRGSGANVLFF. CDR3 bases read: TGTGCCAGCAGTGAAATCAGGGGCTCTGGGGCCAACGTG.